This is a list of T cell receptor beta chains from one sample in a study of technical replicates of blood from a few donors. Method: immunoSEQ multiplex PCR; TCRdb's copy keeps in-frame clones and lacks some. The sample has 55,000 to 65,000 clones; around 88% are singletons. Specimen: PBMCs. All receptors come from a human donor in good health. Some clones in this sample may be carry-over from other donors' samples. CDR3s leave out the opening cysteine and the closing phenylalanine or tryptophan.

V: TRBV6-1
CDR3: ASSELLRESFYEQY

V: TRBV7-8
CDR3: ASSLGGSGGTYEQY

V: TRBV7-3
CDR3: ASSSTRKDEQF

V: TRBV7-2
CDR3: ASSLVGDNQPQH

V: TRBV27
CDR3: ASSFQAKNIQY

V: TRBV19
CDR3: ASSMGTGTSGGSTDTQY

V: TRBV5-6
CDR3: ASSYSAGQPYQETQY

V: TRBV7-9
CDR3: ASSLEGFGTEAF

V: TRBV11-3
CDR3: ASSLEGVAGGLGAGELF

V: TRBV5-1
CDR3: ASSSYSTGFEQY

V: TRBV18
CDR3: ASSAPGSYEQY

V: TRBV6-5
CDR3: ASSYADRPGGYT

V: TRBV5-5
CDR3: ASSGRGGNEQF

V: TRBV18
CDR3: ASSLQGSNYGYT

V: TRBV7-2
CDR3: ASSPTGTSGNNEQF

V: TRBV7-9
CDR3: ASSLGTGPFKYT

V: TRBV25-1
CDR3: ASSKSRGLATEAF

V: TRBV2
CDR3: ASRRPGTGGGNEQF

V: TRBV7-3
CDR3: ASSLVAEQTTNEKLF

V: TRBV10-3
CDR3: AISEVASGRGSSEQY

V: TRBV11-2
CDR3: ASSPGQGRYEQY

V: TRBV5-1
CDR3: ASSSAGGYNEQF

V: TRBV5-1
CDR3: ASSPQTGQVEAF

V: TRBV7-6
CDR3: ASSPSGTEAF

V: TRBV5-1
CDR3: ASSPGQFSGNTIY

V: TRBV9
CDR3: ASSVRQDPSTDTQY

V: TRBV30
CDR3: AWSVRWQGEGRAF

V: TRBV5-1
CDR3: ASSRTGEQETQY

V: TRBV10-2
CDR3: ASSESMGRGSWEQF

V: TRBV6-6
CDR3: ASSSEMGRERETQY

V: TRBV7-2
CDR3: ASSLGTSSKNEQF

V: TRBV4-1
CDR3: ASSQGDRVYGYT

V: TRBV6-1
CDR3: ASRNRGQNIQY

V: TRBV18
CDR3: ASSGLAGAEQY

V: TRBV4-2
CDR3: ASSQETSGGDEQF

V: TRBV4-1
CDR3: ASSHPGQFDEQF

V: TRBV19
CDR3: ASSTRETTGDYT

V: TRBV18
CDR3: ASSPETGGPDTGELF

V: TRBV29-1
CDR3: SVVAGQSYNEQF

V: TRBV11-2
CDR3: ASSRQRGVETQY